These 9 T cell receptor beta chains were all obtained from the same sample, sequenced in a study of prognosis after radiotherapy for stage I lung cancer. The study amplified the TCR beta CDR3 region from genomic DNA. This amplification was carried out by two rounds of multiplex PCR. Primers (each specific to one TRBV or TRBJ gene) were used in first-round PCR. In TCRdb, the multiplex PCR reads were re-called with MiXCR into one record per CDR3 protein. The sample shows 15,000 to 20,000 distinct CDR3 sequences, 31% of them seen only once. The input for sequencing was PBMCs, taken before or after stereotactic body radiation therapy (not recorded which). The receptors were gathered from a donor over 45 with non-small cell lung cancer.

This chain joins TRBV20-1 and TRBJ2-1, with 9 bases aligning to TRBD2. Germline-derived CDR1 and CDR2 are DFQATT and SNEGSKA (reference sequence). The CDR3 loop spans 13 amino acids. J was trimmed by 8 bases and V by 8 bases; bases with no gene match: 10. The CDR3 spells CSSTPGLAHEQFF. CDR3 nucleotide sequence: TGCAGTTCAACGCCGGGACTAGCACATGAGCAGTTCTTC.

A note on this clonotype: Relative to the germline gene, one junction end is altered; a read error may explain this. The rearrangement links TRBV6-2 or TRBV6-3 to TRBJ2-1, with a possible D match to TRBD1 (7 bases). The CDR3 runs 14 residues. Per germline, CDR1 MNHEY and CDR2 SVGEGT. The CDR3 here is CASSVGQDYNEQLF. The CDR3 DNA is TGTGCCAGCAGTGTAGGACAGGACTACAATGAGCAGCTCTTC.

Note on this clonotype: A far larger clone differs by one base, so this is likely a read error. This is likely a read error, given that the CDR3 carries no conserved phenylalanine or tryptophan at its end. The chain couples TRBV6-5 to TRBJ2-7, with 9 positions matching TRBD1. Germline loops: CDR1 MNHEY, CDR2 SVGAGI. After removal of 6 bases from V and 3 bases from J, the junction contained 3 bases not matched to a gene. This CDR3 has 13 residues. The CDR3 region has the DNA TGTGCCAGCAGCAGGGGACAGGGCTACGAGCAGTACTTA. This encodes CASSRGQGYEQYL.

This clonotype is deemed medium-sized. This chain joins TRBV30 and TRBJ2-1; D unclear. This CDR3 comprises 13 residues. Germline V gives CDR1 GTSNPN, CDR2 SVGIG (reference sequence). The V end was cut by 0 bases, the J end by 4 bases, with 7 bases between. CDR3 amino acids: CAWSVRDYNEQFF. The CDR3 DNA follows: TGTGCCTGGAGTGTACGAGATTACAATGAGCAGTTCTTC.

As regards this clonotype: A read error is likely here: a far larger clone is one base away. CDR3 sequence: CASSLWELMNTEAFF. The CDR3 DNA reads as TGTGCCAGCAGCTTATGGGAGCTGATGAACACTGAAGCTTTCTTT. The rearrangement uses TRBV7-9 and TRBJ1-1; no reliable D call. The V end lost 2 bases, the J end lost 0 bases, and 10 bases lay between the germline ends. The CDR3 contains 15 residues. Germline-derived CDR1 and CDR2 are SEHNR and FQNEAQ (reference sequence). The complete variable domain, with remaining parts taken from reference TRBV7-9 and TRBJ1-1, reads DTGVSQNPRHKITKRGQNVTFRCDPISEHNRLYWYRQTLGQGPEFLTYFQNEAQLEKSRLLSDRFSAERPKGSFSTLEIQRTEQGDSAMYLCASSLWELMNTEAFFGQGTRLTVV.

Ten or more counts support this clonotype. The chain employs TRBV10-3 and TRBJ1-3; a weak D match, TRBD1 (5 bases). The germline V gene encodes CDR1 ENHRY and CDR2 SYGVKD. The V end was cut by 6 bases, the J end by 8 bases, with 23 bases between. The CDR3 is 16 amino acids. The CDR3 region is CAIRPGRSRGGDTIYF. CDR3 DNA: TGTGCCATCAGACCGGGACGGTCTCGCGGGGGAGACACCATATATTTT.

This clonotype was recorded many times. The V and J genes are TRBV20-1 and TRBJ2-3; 8 bases fit TRBD1. Germline values: CDR1 DFQATT, CDR2 SNEGSKA (reference sequence). J was trimmed by 4 bases and V by 5 bases; bases with no gene match: 8. CDR3 length: 14 amino acids. CDR3 coding DNA: TGCAGTGCTCCGCCGGGACAGGTGTCAGATACGCAGTATTTT. Protein product: CSAPPGQVSDTQYF.

This clonotype was seen ten or more times. The chain uses TRBV7-9 and TRBJ2-1; 10 bases are shared with TRBD1. J gave up 7 bases and V 7 bases, and 4 bases lay outside the gene matches. Per the germline V gene, CDR1 is SEHNR and CDR2 is FQNEAQ (reference sequence). The CDR3 consists of 13 residues. CDR3: CASTPDRGNEQFF. CDR3 DNA sequence: TGTGCCAGCACCCCGGACAGGGGGAATGAGCAGTTCTTC.

Comments on this clonotype: The junction departs from the called germline gene at one end, perhaps through a read error. The V call is TRBV5-1, the J call TRBJ2-3, with TRBD2 matching 7 bases. Germline V CDR1 and CDR2: SGHRS, YFSETQ. CDR3 length: 16 residues. DNA for the CDR3: TGCACCAGCAGCCCCGCGGGGTGTGCGGGAGTGGATACGCAGTATTTT. This codes for CTSSPAGCAGVDTQYF. Together with reference TRBV5-1 and TRBJ2-3, the CDR3 gives the full variable domain: KAGVTQTPRYLIKTRGQQVTLSCSPISGHRSVSWYQQTPGQGLQFLFEYFSETQRNKGNFPGRFSGRQFSNSRSEMNVSTLELGDSALYLCTSSPAGCAGVDTQYFGPGTRLTVL.